This is a list of T cell receptor beta chains from one sample in a study of breast tumors, draining lymph nodes, adjacent tissues. One entry per CDR3 protein, called by TCRdb with MiXCR from the multiplex PCR reads. The data contain 60,000 to 70,000 distinct CDR3 sequences, around 60% of them singletons. The sample consisted of breast tumor tissue. The receptors stem from a female donor with breast cancer. Some clones in this sample may be carry-over from other donors' samples. CDR3s include the opening cysteine and the closing phenylalanine or tryptophan. Each record gives: D gene, CDR3 length, V gene, clone size, J gene, CDR3 DNA, CDR3 protein. D genes are given only for firm matches. A clone size is listed for some rows: how often the clone was seen (once, few, many), or a class if it is expanded.

d_gene: TRBD1; len: 16; v_gene: TRBV11-2; abundance: NA; j_gene: TRBJ1-4; CDR3nt: TGTGCCAGCAGCAAGGACAGGGGGCGCGGGAATGAAAAACTGTTTTTT; CDR3aa: CASSKDRGRGNEKLFF
d_gene: NA; len: 14; v_gene: TRBV11-3; abundance: NA; j_gene: TRBJ2-1; CDR3nt: TGTGCCAGCAGCTTAGATTTGGGCAGCAGGGAGCAGTTCTTC; CDR3aa: CASSLDLGSREQFF
d_gene: TRBD1; len: 20; v_gene: TRBV4-2; abundance: NA; j_gene: TRBJ1-5; CDR3nt: TGTGCCAGCAGCCAATCCGCAGGGGGCCTGGGAATACGAACTGACCAGCCCCAGCATTTT; CDR3aa: CASSQSAGGLGIRTDQPQHF
d_gene: NA; len: 15; v_gene: TRBV5-1; abundance: NA; j_gene: TRBJ1-5; CDR3nt: TGCGCCAGCAGCTCCGCCGGGGCAGGAGATCAGCCCCAGCATTTT; CDR3aa: CASSSAGAGDQPQHF
d_gene: TRBD1; len: 15; v_gene: TRBV4-3; abundance: many; j_gene: TRBJ1-1; CDR3nt: TGCGCCAGCGGGGTGAGCAGGGGGCTAGGGACTGAAGCTTTCTTT; CDR3aa: CASGVSRGLGTEAFF
d_gene: TRBD1; len: 16; v_gene: TRBV24-1; abundance: NA; j_gene: TRBJ2-2; CDR3nt: TGTGCCACCAGTGACCGGGACAGGGGATACACCGGGGAGCTGTTTTTT; CDR3aa: CATSDRDRGYTGELFF
d_gene: NA; len: 13; v_gene: TRBV20-1; abundance: NA; j_gene: TRBJ1-4; CDR3nt: TGCAGTGCGACGGGACTCCTTGGTGAAAAACTGTTTTTT; CDR3aa: CSATGLLGEKLFF
d_gene: NA; len: 15; v_gene: TRBV11-2; abundance: many; j_gene: TRBJ1-6; CDR3nt: TGTGCCAGCAGCTTCTCGGGGGGGAATAATTCACCCCTCCACTTT; CDR3aa: CASSFSGGNNSPLHF
d_gene: NA; len: 14; v_gene: TRBV29-1; abundance: many; j_gene: TRBJ1-5; CDR3nt: TGCAGCGTTGCCGAAGGGGGATGGGGGCAGCCCCAGCATTTT; CDR3aa: CSVAEGGWGQPQHF
d_gene: NA; len: 13; v_gene: TRBV29-1; abundance: NA; j_gene: TRBJ2-1; CDR3nt: TGCAGCGGGCCCGCGTATGCCTACAATGAGCAGTTCTTC; CDR3aa: CSGPAYAYNEQFF
d_gene: NA; len: 12; v_gene: TRBV29-1; abundance: NA; j_gene: TRBJ2-7; CDR3nt: TGCAGCGCTGCCTTGGGGGAGGATGAGCAGTACTTC; CDR3aa: CSAALGEDEQYF
d_gene: NA; len: 16; v_gene: TRBV28; abundance: many; j_gene: TRBJ2-5; CDR3nt: TGTGCCAGCAGTACCAATCCTGCTCTAGGTGAAGAGACCCAGTACTTC; CDR3aa: CASSTNPALGEETQYF
d_gene: NA; len: 16; v_gene: TRBV6-1; abundance: NA; j_gene: TRBJ2-4; CDR3nt: TGTGCCAGCAGTGAAGGGAAGGGTTTAGCCAAAAACATTCAGTACTTC; CDR3aa: CASSEGKGLAKNIQYF
d_gene: TRBD1; len: 13; v_gene: TRBV5-1; abundance: many; j_gene: TRBJ1-2; CDR3nt: TGCGCCAGCAGCTTCCAGGGGGCCTATGGCTACACCTTC; CDR3aa: CASSFQGAYGYTF
d_gene: NA; len: 15; v_gene: TRBV5-1; abundance: few; j_gene: TRBJ2-3; CDR3nt: TGCGCCAGCAGCTTGCCGGCAGGGAGCACAGATACGCAGTATTTT; CDR3aa: CASSLPAGSTDTQYF
d_gene: TRBD2; len: 14; v_gene: TRBV5-1; abundance: NA; j_gene: TRBJ2-3; CDR3nt: TGCGCCAGCACCCCGGGACTAGCAGTAGATACGCAGTATTTT; CDR3aa: CASTPGLAVDTQYF
d_gene: NA; len: 15; v_gene: TRBV20-1; abundance: NA; j_gene: TRBJ1-6; CDR3nt: TGCAGTGCCGGGACACCAGGAACCTCTAATTCACCCCTCCACTTT; CDR3aa: CSAGTPGTSNSPLHF
d_gene: TRBD1; len: 14; v_gene: TRBV24-1; abundance: NA; j_gene: TRBJ1-2; CDR3nt: TGTGCCACCAGTGACCCAGACAGGGCGCGGGGCTACACCTTC; CDR3aa: CATSDPDRARGYTF
d_gene: NA; len: 12; v_gene: TRBV29-1; abundance: NA; j_gene: TRBJ1-2; CDR3nt: TGCAGCGTCGTGACAGGTCCCTATGGCTACACCTTC; CDR3aa: CSVVTGPYGYTF
d_gene: TRBD2; len: 16; v_gene: TRBV19; abundance: many; j_gene: TRBJ2-2; CDR3nt: TGTGCCAGTTGCCGCTACTTAGCGGGAGGGACCGGGGAGCTGTTTTTT; CDR3aa: CASCRYLAGGTGELFF
d_gene: NA; len: 14; v_gene: TRBV4-1; abundance: many; j_gene: TRBJ1-2; CDR3nt: TGCGCCAGCAGCCAAGATCCCATGAACTATGGCTACACCTTC; CDR3aa: CASSQDPMNYGYTF
d_gene: NA; len: 16; v_gene: TRBV4-1; abundance: many; j_gene: TRBJ2-1; CDR3nt: TGCGCCAGCAGCCAAGATTGGAACAGGGTTTGGGATGAGCAGTTCTTC; CDR3aa: CASSQDWNRVWDEQFF
d_gene: NA; len: 15; v_gene: TRBV7-2; abundance: once; j_gene: TRBJ2-3; CDR3nt: TGTGCCAGCAGCTTCCTACAGGGAAGCACAGATACGCAGTATTTT; CDR3aa: CASSFLQGSTDTQYF
d_gene: TRBD1; len: 14; v_gene: TRBV20-1; abundance: NA; j_gene: TRBJ2-7; CDR3nt: TGCAGTGCTGGCCGGGACAGGGGGTCCTACGAGCAGTACTTC; CDR3aa: CSAGRDRGSYEQYF
d_gene: NA; len: 16; v_gene: TRBV7-9; abundance: many; j_gene: TRBJ2-6; CDR3nt: TGTGCCAGCAGCTTACTTACAGGGTCTGGGGCCAACGTCCTGACTTTC; CDR3aa: CASSLLTGSGANVLTF
d_gene: NA; len: 15; v_gene: TRBV7-2; abundance: NA; j_gene: TRBJ2-3; CDR3nt: TGTGCCAGCAGCTTAACTGGGAACACCGGGGATACGCAGTATTTT; CDR3aa: CASSLTGNTGDTQYF
d_gene: NA; len: 14; v_gene: TRBV7-9; abundance: many; j_gene: TRBJ1-4; CDR3nt: TGTGCCAGCAGATCTGTGCCAGGTACAGGAAAACTGTTTTTT; CDR3aa: CASRSVPGTGKLFF
d_gene: TRBD2; len: 15; v_gene: TRBV7-2; abundance: NA; j_gene: TRBJ2-1; CDR3nt: TGTGCCAGCAGCCCGGGACTAGCGGGAGCCAATGAGCAGTTCTTC; CDR3aa: CASSPGLAGANEQFF
d_gene: NA; len: 12; v_gene: TRBV7-4; abundance: few; j_gene: TRBJ1-1; CDR3nt: TGTGCCAGCAGCTTAGGACCCCCAGTGGCTTTCTTT; CDR3aa: CASSLGPPVAFF
d_gene: NA; len: 12; v_gene: TRBV19; abundance: many; j_gene: TRBJ2-1; CDR3nt: TGTGCCAGTAGCCGGTGGGCCAATGAGCAGTTCTTC; CDR3aa: CASSRWANEQFF
d_gene: NA; len: 15; v_gene: TRBV19; abundance: NA; j_gene: TRBJ2-5; CDR3nt: TGTGCCAGTAGTATAGATCTTCGTTGGGGCGAGACCCAGTACTTC; CDR3aa: CASSIDLRWGETQYF